This T cell receptor beta chain was retrieved from a study of T cell clones after liver transplantation. Turning to the study itself: Graft-donor-reactive sequences were compared with third-party-reactive TCRbeta sequences from pre-transplant mixed lymphocyte reactions. HCV positivity affected three of eight recipients; the rest lacked autoimmune or viral indications. The study's findings and limits: Rather than being deleted, graft donor-reactive T cells may have moved into the graft.

Trimming left V 9 bases short and J 5 bases short, with 16 bases between. This CDR3 is 13 amino acids long. Germline V CDR1 and CDR2: LNHDA, SQIVND (reference sequence). A word on this clone: Its antigen is still unknown. Within the sample, other DNA sequences also encode this same CDR3.

Thawed unstimulated PBMCs were FACS-sorted by CD3, CD4 and CD8 into two populations. TCRdb keeps only in-frame clones here, not all; method: immunoSEQ multiplex PCR. The top ten hold less than 3.5% of the sample, which has fewer than 85,000 clones, less than 90% seen once. The source was CD4+ T cells from blood, collected at the 22-month timepoint. The origin of this receptor is a human patient who received a liver transplant. Some T cells may be graft donor cells. This rearrangement joins TRBV19 to TRBJ1-2; the D is unclear. CDR3 sequence reads: CASSLGLNYGYTF. The CDR3 bases are TGTGCCAGCTCCTTGGGTCTGAATTATGGCTACACCTTC.